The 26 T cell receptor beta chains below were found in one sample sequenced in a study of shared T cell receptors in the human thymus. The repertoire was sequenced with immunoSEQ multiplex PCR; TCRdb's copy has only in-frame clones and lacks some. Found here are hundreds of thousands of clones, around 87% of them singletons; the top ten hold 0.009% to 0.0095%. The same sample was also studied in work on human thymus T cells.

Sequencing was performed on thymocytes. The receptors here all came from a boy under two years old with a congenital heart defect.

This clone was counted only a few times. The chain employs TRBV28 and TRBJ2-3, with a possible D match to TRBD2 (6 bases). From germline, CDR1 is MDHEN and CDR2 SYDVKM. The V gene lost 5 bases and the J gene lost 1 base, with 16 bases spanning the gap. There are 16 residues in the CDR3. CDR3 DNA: TGTGCCAGCAGTACCCTTAGCGGAGTAGGCACAGATACGCAGTATTTT. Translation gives CASSTLSGVGTDTQYF.

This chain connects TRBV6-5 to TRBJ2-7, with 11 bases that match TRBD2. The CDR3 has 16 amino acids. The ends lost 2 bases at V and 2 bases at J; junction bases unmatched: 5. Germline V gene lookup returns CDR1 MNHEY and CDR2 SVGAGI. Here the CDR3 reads CASSYAGLAAPYEQYF. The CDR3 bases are TGTGCCAGCAGTTACGCGGGACTAGCGGCACCCTACGAGCAGTACTTC.

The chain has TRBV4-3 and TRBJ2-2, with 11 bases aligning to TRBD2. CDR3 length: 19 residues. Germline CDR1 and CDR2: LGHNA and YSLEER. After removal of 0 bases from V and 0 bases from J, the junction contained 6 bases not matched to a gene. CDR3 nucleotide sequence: TGCGCCAGCAGCCAAGAGGGACTAGCGGAGGCCCCGAACACCGGGGAGCTGTTTTTT. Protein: CASSQEGLAEAPNTGELFF.

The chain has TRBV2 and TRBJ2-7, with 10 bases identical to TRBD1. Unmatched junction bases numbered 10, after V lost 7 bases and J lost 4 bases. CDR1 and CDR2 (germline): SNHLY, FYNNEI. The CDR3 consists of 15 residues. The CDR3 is CASNLPGQGSYEQYF. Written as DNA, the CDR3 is TGTGCCAGCAATCTCCCGGGACAGGGGAGTTACGAGCAGTACTTC.

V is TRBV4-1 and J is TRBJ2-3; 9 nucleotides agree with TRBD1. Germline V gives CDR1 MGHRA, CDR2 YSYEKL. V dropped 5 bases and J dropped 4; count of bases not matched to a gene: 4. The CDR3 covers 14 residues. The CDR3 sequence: CASSNTGGPDTQYF. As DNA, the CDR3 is TGCGCCAGCAGCAACACAGGGGGCCCAGATACGCAGTATTTT.

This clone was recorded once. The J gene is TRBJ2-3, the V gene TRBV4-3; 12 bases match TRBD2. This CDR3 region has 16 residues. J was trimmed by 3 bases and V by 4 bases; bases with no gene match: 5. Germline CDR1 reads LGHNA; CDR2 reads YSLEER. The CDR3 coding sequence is TGCGCCAGCAGCCCACGTGGACTAGCGGGAACAGATACGCAGTATTTT. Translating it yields CASSPRGLAGTDTQYF.

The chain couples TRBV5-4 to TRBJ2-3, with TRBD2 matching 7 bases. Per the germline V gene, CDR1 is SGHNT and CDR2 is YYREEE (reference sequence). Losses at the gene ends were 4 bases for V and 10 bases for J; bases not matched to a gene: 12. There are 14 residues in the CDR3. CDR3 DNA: TGTGCCAGCAGCCTCGGGGGGACTCCTCTGGCGCAGTATTTT. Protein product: CASSLGGTPLAQYF.

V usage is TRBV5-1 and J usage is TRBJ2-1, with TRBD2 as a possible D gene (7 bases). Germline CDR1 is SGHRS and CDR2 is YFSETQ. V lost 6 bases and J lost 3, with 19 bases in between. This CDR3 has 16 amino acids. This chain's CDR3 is CASTLFGGANYNEQFF. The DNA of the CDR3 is TGCGCCAGCACGCTTTTTGGGGGGGCTAACTACAATGAGCAGTTCTTC.

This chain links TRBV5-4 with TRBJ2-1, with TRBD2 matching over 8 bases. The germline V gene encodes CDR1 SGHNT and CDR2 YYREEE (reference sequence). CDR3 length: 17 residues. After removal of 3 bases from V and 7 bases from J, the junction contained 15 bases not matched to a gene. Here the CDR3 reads CASSSPERREGLNEQFF. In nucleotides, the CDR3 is TGTGCCAGCAGCTCCCCCGAGAGACGGGAGGGCCTAAATGAGCAGTTCTTC. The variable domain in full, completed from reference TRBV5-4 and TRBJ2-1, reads ETGVTQSPTHLIKTRGQQVTLRCSSQSGHNTVSWYQQALGQGPQFIFQYYREEENGRGNFPPRFSGLQFPNYSSELNVNALELDDSALYLCASSSPERREGLNEQFFGPGTRLTVL.

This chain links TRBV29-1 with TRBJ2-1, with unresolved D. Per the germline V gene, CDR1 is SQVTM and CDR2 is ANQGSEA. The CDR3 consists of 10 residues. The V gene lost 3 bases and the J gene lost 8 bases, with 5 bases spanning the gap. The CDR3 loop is CSVDGHEQFF. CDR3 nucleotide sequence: TGCAGCGTTGATGGGCATGAGCAGTTCTTC.

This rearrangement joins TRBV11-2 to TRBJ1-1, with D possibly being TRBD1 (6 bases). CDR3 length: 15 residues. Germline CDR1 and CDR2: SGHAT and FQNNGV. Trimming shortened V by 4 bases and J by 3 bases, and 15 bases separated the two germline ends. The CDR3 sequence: CASSSPRGKDTEAFF. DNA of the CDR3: TGTGCCAGCAGCTCCCCGAGGGGGAAGGACACTGAAGCTTTCTTT.

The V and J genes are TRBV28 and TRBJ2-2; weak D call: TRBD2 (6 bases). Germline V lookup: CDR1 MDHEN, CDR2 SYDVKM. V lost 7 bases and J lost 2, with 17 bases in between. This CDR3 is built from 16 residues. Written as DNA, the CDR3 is TGTGCCAGCACCCTGAGGGCACTAGCTAACACCGGGGAGCTGTTTTTT. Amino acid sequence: CASTLRALANTGELFF.

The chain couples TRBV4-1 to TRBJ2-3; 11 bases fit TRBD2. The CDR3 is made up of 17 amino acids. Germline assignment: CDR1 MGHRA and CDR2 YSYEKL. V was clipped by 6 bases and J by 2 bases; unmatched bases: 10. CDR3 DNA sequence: TGCGCCAGCAGTCTACTGACTAGCGGGACCTCCACAGATACGCAGTATTTT. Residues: CASSLLTSGTSTDTQYF.

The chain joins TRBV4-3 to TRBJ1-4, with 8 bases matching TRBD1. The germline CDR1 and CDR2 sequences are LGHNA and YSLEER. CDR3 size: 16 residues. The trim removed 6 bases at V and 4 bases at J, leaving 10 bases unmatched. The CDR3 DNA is TGCGCCAGCAGAATGAAAGGGGACAGGCTTAATGAAAAACTGTTTTTT. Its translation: CASRMKGDRLNEKLFF.

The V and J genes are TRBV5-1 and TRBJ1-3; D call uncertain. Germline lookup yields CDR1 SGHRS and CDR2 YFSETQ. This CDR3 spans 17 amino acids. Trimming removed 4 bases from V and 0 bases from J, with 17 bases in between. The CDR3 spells CASSPGGENNSGNTIYF. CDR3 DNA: TGCGCCAGCAGCCCAGGCGGGGAAAACAACTCTGGAAACACCATATATTTT.

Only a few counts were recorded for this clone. The CDR3 spells CASSAWDRGVSGELFF. In nucleotides, the CDR3 is TGTGCCAGCAGCGCTTGGGACAGGGGGGTTTCCGGGGAGCTGTTTTTT. The genes are TRBV7-8 and TRBJ2-2; 11 bases line up with TRBD1. The trim removed 5 bases at V and 6 bases at J, leaving 8 bases unmatched. CDR1 is SGHVS, CDR2 FQNEAQ, per germline. This CDR3 has 16 amino acids.

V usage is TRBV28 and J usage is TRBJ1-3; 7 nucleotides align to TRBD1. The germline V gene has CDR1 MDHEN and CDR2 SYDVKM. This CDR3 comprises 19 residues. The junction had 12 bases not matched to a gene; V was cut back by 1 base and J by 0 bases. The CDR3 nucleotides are TGTGCCAGCAGTTTATCACAGGGGCTCACACGCTACTCTGGAAACACCATATATTTT. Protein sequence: CASSLSQGLTRYSGNTIYF.

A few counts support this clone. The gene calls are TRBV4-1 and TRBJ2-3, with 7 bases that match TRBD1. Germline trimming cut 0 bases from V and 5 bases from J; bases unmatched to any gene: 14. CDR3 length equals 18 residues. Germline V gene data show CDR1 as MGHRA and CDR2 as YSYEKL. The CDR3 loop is CASSQETGRAHTRDTQYF. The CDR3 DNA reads TGCGCCAGCAGCCAAGAGACAGGGCGGGCCCACACAAGAGATACGCAGTATTTT.

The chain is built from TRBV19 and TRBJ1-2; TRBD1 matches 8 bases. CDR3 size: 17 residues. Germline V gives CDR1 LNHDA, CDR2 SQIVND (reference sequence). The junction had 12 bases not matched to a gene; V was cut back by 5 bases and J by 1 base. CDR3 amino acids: CASSGSLGQGYNYGYTF. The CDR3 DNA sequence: TGTGCCAGTAGTGGGAGTCTAGGACAGGGATATAACTATGGCTACACCTTC.

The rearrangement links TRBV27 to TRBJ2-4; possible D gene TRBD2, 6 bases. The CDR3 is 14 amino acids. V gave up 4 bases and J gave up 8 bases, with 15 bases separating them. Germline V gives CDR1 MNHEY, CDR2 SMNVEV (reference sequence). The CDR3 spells CASSWRGVGDIQYF. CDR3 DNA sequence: TGTGCCAGCAGTTGGAGGGGTGTCGGGGACATTCAGTACTTC.

The CDR3 sequence: CASSESGDYAGELFF. CDR3 coding DNA: TGTGCCAGCAGTGAATCAGGGGATTACGCCGGGGAGCTGTTTTTT. J is TRBJ2-2 and V is TRBV6-1; tentatively, D is TRBD1 (6 bases). Trimming removed 2 bases from V and 6 bases from J, with 13 bases in between. From germline, CDR1 is MNHNS and CDR2 SASEGT. CDR3 length: 15 amino acids.

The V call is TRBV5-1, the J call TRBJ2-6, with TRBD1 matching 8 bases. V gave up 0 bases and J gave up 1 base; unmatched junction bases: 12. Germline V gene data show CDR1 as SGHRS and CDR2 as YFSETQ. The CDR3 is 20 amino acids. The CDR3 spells CASSLGTGLGKSSGANVLTF. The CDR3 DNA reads TGCGCCAGCAGCTTGGGGACAGGGTTAGGAAAATCTTCTGGGGCCAACGTCCTGACTTTC.

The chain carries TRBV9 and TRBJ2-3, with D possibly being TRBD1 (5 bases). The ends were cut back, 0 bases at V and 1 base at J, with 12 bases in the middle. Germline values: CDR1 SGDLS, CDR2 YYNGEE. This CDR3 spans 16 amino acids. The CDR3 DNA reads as TGTGCCAGCAGCGTAGGTGCGGTAGGGGGCACAGATACGCAGTATTTT. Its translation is CASSVGAVGGTDTQYF.

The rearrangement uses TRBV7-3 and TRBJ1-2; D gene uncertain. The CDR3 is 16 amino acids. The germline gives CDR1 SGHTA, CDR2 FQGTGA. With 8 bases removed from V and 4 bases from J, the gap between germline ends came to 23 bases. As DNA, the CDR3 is TGTGCCAGCGAGCCCTTTAGGGCAGGAGGTATCTATGGCTACACCTTC. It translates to CASEPFRAGGIYGYTF.

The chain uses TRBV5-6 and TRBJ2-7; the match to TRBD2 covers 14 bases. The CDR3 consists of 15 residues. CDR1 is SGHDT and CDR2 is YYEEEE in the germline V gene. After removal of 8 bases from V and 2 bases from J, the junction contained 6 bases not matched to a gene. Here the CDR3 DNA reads TGTGCCAGTGGGACTAGCGGGGGCCCCGCCTACGAGCAGTACTTC. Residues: CASGTSGGPAYEQYF. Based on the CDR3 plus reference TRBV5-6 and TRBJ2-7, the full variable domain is DAGVTQSPTHLIKTRGQQVTLRCSPKSGHDTVSWYQQALGQGPQFIFQYYEEEERQRGNFPDRFSGHQFPNYSSELNVNALLLGDSALYLCASGTSGGPAYEQYFGPGTRLTVT.

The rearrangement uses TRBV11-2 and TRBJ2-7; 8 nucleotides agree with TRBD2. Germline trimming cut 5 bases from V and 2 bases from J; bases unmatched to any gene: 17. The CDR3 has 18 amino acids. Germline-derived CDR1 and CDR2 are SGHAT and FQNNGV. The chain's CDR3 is CASSPQREQPGSTYEQYF. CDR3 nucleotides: TGTGCCAGCAGCCCGCAGCGGGAGCAACCGGGGAGCACCTACGAGCAGTACTTC.